This paragraph covers one T cell receptor (beta chain) sequence. Its antigen remains unidentified. This sample is part of a study of T cell responses to AZD1222 COVID-19 vaccine. General observations from the study: A mostly white British donor set with more females was recruited, and clonal diversity was possibly underestimated. Spike was spanned by vaccine-associated CD4 TCRs, with dominance at 160-218 and 743-854. Two doses of AZD1222 preceded a rise in Spike-specific TCR breadth and depth.

The CDR3 is made up of 11 amino acids. Trimming stripped 2 bases from V and 14 bases from J, with 12 bases between. CDR1 is MNHNS and CDR2 is SASEGT in the germline V gene. Sequenced by immunoSEQ multiplex PCR; TCRdb stores in-frame clones only, minus some. The data show 120,000 or so clones, 75% to 85% seen once. Second doses that came at about 4 or about 12 weeks were put together. The V gene is TRBV6-1, the J gene TRBJ1-2; D gene uncertain. The TCR was taken from an adult who received the AZD1222 COVID-19 vaccine. The sample consisted of peripheral blood, taken 28 days after the second AZD1222 dose. The CDR3 DNA is TGTGCCAGCAGTGAATGGGAGACGCCTACCTTC. Its translation is CASSEWETPTF.